The clone carrying this T cell receptor (beta chain) turned up a few times. The sample comes from a study of blood T cell repertoires in COVID-19. Only in-frame clones appear in the TCRdb table, and some are missing; sequencing was by immunoSEQ multiplex PCR. The table has roughly 250,000 clones, around 90% seen once. In germline, CDR1 is KGHDR, CDR2 SFDVKD. V was shortened by 9 bases and J by 1 base, with 17 bases between the two germline ends. This CDR3 contains 16 residues. Specimen: PBMCs or T cells enriched from blood (not recorded which). The rearrangement links TRBV24-1 to TRBJ2-2; D may be TRBD1 (5 bases). This clonotype originated in a woman between 50 and 59 years old who had recovered from COVID-19. CDR3 nucleotide sequence: TGTGCCACCGGGGCAAAAGGGAAAGGGAACACCGGGGAGCTGTTTTTT. Its translation is CATGAKGKGNTGELFF.